This TCR beta chain comes out of a study of tumor T cells in aggressive B-cell lymphoma. From germline, CDR1 is ENHRY and CDR2 SYGVKD. The V segment lost 11 bases and the J segment 0 bases; nucleotides outside the gene matches: 4. The CDR3 consists of 13 residues. Libraries were prepared by immunoSEQ multiplex PCR; TCRdb keeps only in-frame clonotypes and omits some of them. The table records about 9,800 clones, 75% to 85% of them present only once. The TCR was taken from an adult with diffuse large B cell lymphoma. The chain employs TRBV10-3 and TRBJ2-1; 7 bases map to TRBD1. The specimen was tumor tissue. The CDR3 sequence is CAVQGSSYNEQFF. CDR3 in DNA: TGTGCCGTACAGGGGAGCTCCTACAATGAGCAGTTCTTC.